The clone carrying this T cell receptor (beta chain) came up many times. This sample was taken from a study of neurological immune-mediated disorders. The CDR3 totals 16 residues. With 5 bases removed from V and 2 bases from J, the gap between germline ends came to 17 bases. The time point denotes: longitudinal time-point 3. 2 million PBMCs stored at -80 C were the source of the unsorted libraries. Template-switch 5'RACE cDNA synthesis added a 10-nucleotide unique molecular identifier. The output of every sequencing run, over 190 million TCR-beta sequences, came from 15-18 subjects. One entry per CDR3 protein results from TCRdb running MiXCR on the 5' RACE reads. The table includes 85,000 to 110,000 distinct CDR3 sequences, 11% detected once.

This sequence originates from a female donor with HTLV-1-associated myelopathy (HAM/TSP). The sequenced sample was PBMCs. The V call is TRBV12-3 or TRBV12-4, the J call TRBJ2-3, with D maybe TRBD1 (5 bases). In DNA, the CDR3 is TGTGCCAGCAGTCCAATGGGGCTAGGAGTCACAGATACGCAGTATTTT. This sequence encodes CASSPMGLGVTDTQYF.